This entry lists 19 T cell receptor beta chains sequenced from one sample in a study of graft-versus-host responses after intestinal transplantation. Produced via immunoSEQ multiplex PCR; TCRdb's table is partial and in-frame only. This table holds 55,000 to 70,000 clones, around 91% found once. This sample comprised PBMCs, obtained roughly 120 days after intestinal transplantation. These receptors were obtained from a human patient who received an intestinal transplant, so some T cells may come from the graft donor.

J is TRBJ2-7 and V is TRBV20-1, with D uncertain. V shed 0 bases and J shed 7 bases, with 7 bases lying between them. The CDR3 has 11 residues. CDR1 is DFQATT and CDR2 is SNEGSKA in the germline V gene (reference sequence). The CDR3 region has the DNA TGCAGTGCTAGAGAGGGTCCTGAGCAGTACTTC. It codes for CSAREGPEQYF.

The rearrangement uses TRBV4-1 and TRBJ2-7; D not resolved. CDR1 and CDR2 from the germline V gene are MGHRA and YSYEKL. V gave up 3 bases and J gave up 6 bases, with 18 bases separating them. This CDR3 region has 15 residues. CDR3 nucleotides: TGCGCCAGCAGCCATGGTCCTGGCCTAGTCAGCGAGCAGTACTTC. Translated, it gives CASSHGPGLVSEQYF.

The chain recombines TRBV10-3 with TRBJ1-5, with 12 bases identical to TRBD1. Per the germline V gene, CDR1 is ENHRY and CDR2 is SYGVKD. This CDR3 is 13 amino acids long. V lost 10 bases to trimming and J lost 5 bases; unmatched junction nucleotides: 3. CDR3: CATGQGAYQPQHF. In DNA form, the CDR3 reads TGTGCCACGGGACAGGGGGCATATCAGCCCCAGCATTTT.

CDR3 in DNA: TGTGCCAGCAGGGCCTCGGCAGGCGATAACTATGGCTACACCTTC. Encoded protein: CASRASAGDNYGYTF. The rearrangement links TRBV6-6 to TRBJ1-2, with D hard to call. The CDR3 consists of 15 residues. Germline-derived CDR1 and CDR2 are MNHNY and SVGAGI (reference sequence). V lost 6 bases and J lost 1, with 15 bases in between.

J is TRBJ2-5 and V is TRBV5-1; D tentatively reads TRBD1 or TRBD2 (5 bases each). The CDR3 has 15 amino acids. With 0 bases removed from V and 2 bases from J, the gap between germline ends came to 11 bases. Germline V gene data show CDR1 as SGHRS and CDR2 as YFSETQ. The CDR3 coding sequence is TGCGCCAGCAGCTTGGTACCGGGGCCTCAAGAGACCCAGTACTTC. This codes for CASSLVPGPQETQYF.

The rearrangement links TRBV10-3 to TRBJ1-5; D remains ambiguous. This CDR3 is built from 13 residues. The germline V gene has CDR1 ENHRY and CDR2 SYGVKD. With 7 bases removed from V and 4 bases from J, the gap between germline ends came to 11 bases. In DNA form, the CDR3 reads TGTGCCATCACCGCCGACGGGAATCAGCCCCAGCATTTT. Amino acid sequence: CAITADGNQPQHF.

The gene calls are TRBV28 and TRBJ1-1, with D unresolved. The V gene lost 2 bases and the J gene lost 0 bases, with 7 bases spanning the gap. The CDR3 extends over 14 amino acids. CDR1 is MDHEN, CDR2 SYDVKM, per germline. CDR3 residues: CASSLRAMNTEAFF. CDR3 DNA sequence: TGTGCCAGCAGTTTACGGGCTATGAACACTGAAGCTTTCTTT.

J is TRBJ2-2 and V is TRBV5-4; D perhaps matches TRBD2 (6 bases). The germline V and J ends were trimmed by 7 bases and 6 bases, with 13 bases remaining between them. The CDR3 runs 13 residues. CDR1 is SGHNT and CDR2 is YYREEE in the germline V gene (reference sequence). In DNA form, the CDR3 reads TGTGCCAGCCTCTCGGGGGAGGCCGGGGAGCTGTTTTTT. Translated, it gives CASLSGEAGELFF.

The chain joins TRBV6-4 to TRBJ2-3, with D maybe TRBD1 (6 bases). The germline V gene encodes CDR1 MRHNA and CDR2 SNTAGT. Trimming took 5 bases from V and 0 from J, leaving 15 bases between them. This CDR3 is 16 amino acids long. The DNA for the CDR3 is TGTGCCAGCAGTCCCGGGACAAGGTTTAGCACAGATACGCAGTATTTT. Amino acid sequence: CASSPGTRFSTDTQYF.

The V call is TRBV29-1, the J call TRBJ1-1; tentatively, D is TRBD1 (5 bases). Per the germline V gene, CDR1 is SQVTM and CDR2 is ANQGSEA. The V end lost 0 bases, the J end lost 4 bases, and 9 bases lay between the germline ends. This CDR3 contains 13 residues. The CDR3 region is CSVEDTGGTEAFF. In DNA form, the CDR3 reads TGCAGCGTTGAAGATACCGGGGGCACTGAAGCTTTCTTT.

This chain joins TRBV2 and TRBJ2-1; the match to TRBD2 covers 9 bases. Unmatched junction bases numbered 11, after V lost 6 bases and J lost 8 bases. Germline V gene sequence: CDR1 SNHLY, CDR2 FYNNEI. The CDR3 consists of 15 residues. CDR3 DNA sequence: TGTGCCAGCAGGCGGACTAGCGCACCCTCGGATGAGCAGTTCTTC. Its protein is CASRRTSAPSDEQFF.

V is TRBV10-3 and J is TRBJ2-2; D perhaps matches TRBD1 (7 bases). Germline V CDR1 and CDR2: ENHRY, SYGVKD. The CDR3 is 16 residues long. Trimming left V 2 bases short and J 4 bases short, with 14 bases between. CDR3 in amino acids: CAISETVQGGTGELFF. DNA for the CDR3: TGTGCCATCAGTGAGACCGTGCAGGGGGGCACCGGGGAGCTGTTTTTT.

V is TRBV7-8 and J is TRBJ2-1; 14 bases are shared with TRBD2. The CDR3 sequence is 18 residues long. The J segment lost 9 bases and the V segment lost 4 bases, leaving 14 bases of the junction unmatched. CDR1 and CDR2 (germline): SGHVS, FQNEAQ. CDR3 DNA: TGTGCCAGCAGCTCAACGATGGGGACTAGCGGGAGTATTGGTGAGCAGTTCTTC. Translated, it gives CASSSTMGTSGSIGEQFF.

This clone was picked up one time. The rearrangement uses TRBV2 and TRBJ1-3; possible D gene TRBD1, 6 bases. V lost 5 bases, J lost 4 bases, and 9 bases lay in between. Per germline, CDR1 SNHLY and CDR2 FYNNEI. The CDR3 runs 13 residues. This chain's CDR3 is CASSRTVGNTIYF. CDR3 coding DNA: TGTGCCAGCAGTAGGACAGTCGGAAACACCATATATTTT.

A single count supports this clone. The same CDR3 is also encoded by other DNA sequences in this sample. This chain joins TRBV7-9 and TRBJ2-3, with 8 bases identical to TRBD1. V was clipped by 6 bases and J by 6 bases; unmatched bases: 17. Germline lookup yields CDR1 SEHNR and CDR2 FQNEAQ (reference sequence). The CDR3 covers 17 residues. The CDR3 nucleotides are TGTGCCAGCAGTAACTTAGGGAGGACAGGGTTTGAGGATACGCAGTATTTT. Amino acid sequence: CASSNLGRTGFEDTQYF.

This clone was found once. The genes are TRBV6-4 and TRBJ2-3; TRBD2 matches at 7 bases. This CDR3 is 16 amino acids long. Germline assignment: CDR1 MRHNA and CDR2 SNTAGT. Trimming took 0 bases from V and 0 from J; bases not matched to a gene: 3. The CDR3, as DNA: TGTGCCAGCAGTGACTCCGGGACTACTAGCACAGATACGCAGTATTTT. This sequence encodes CASSDSGTTSTDTQYF.

The gene calls are TRBV27 and TRBJ2-7; 12 nucleotides line up with TRBD2. Germline V gene sequence: CDR1 MNHEY, CDR2 SMNVEV (reference sequence). The CDR3 has 15 amino acids. V was pared by 4 bases and J by 3 bases, with 4 bases of the junction left unmatched. CDR3 DNA sequence: TGTGCCAGCAGTTCTAGCGGGAGGGCCTACTACGAGCAGTACTTC. As protein: CASSSSGRAYYEQYF.

The genes are TRBV15 and TRBJ1-2; no clear D gene. CDR3 length: 13 residues. Trimming took 2 bases from V and 8 from J, leaving 12 bases between them. Germline CDR1 is LNHNV and CDR2 is YYDKDF (reference sequence). The CDR3 nucleotides read TGTGCCACCAGCAGACCTCTGGGGTACGGCTACACCTTC. The encoded protein is CATSRPLGYGYTF. Full variable domain (rest looked up from reference TRBV15 and TRBJ1-2): DAMVIQNPRYQVTQFGKPVTLSCSQTLNHNVMYWYQQKSSQAPKLLFHYYDKDFNNEADTPDNFQSRRPNTSFCFLDIRSPGLGDTAMYLCATSRPLGYGYTFGSGTRLTVV.

The V gene is TRBV4-2, the J gene TRBJ1-1; tentative D call: TRBD1 (6 bases). CDR3 size: 15 residues. The V gene lost 5 bases and the J gene lost 0 bases, with 13 bases spanning the gap. Germline CDR1 is LGHNA and CDR2 is YNFKEQ. The CDR3 here is CASSGRQGLNTEAFF. The CDR3, as DNA: TGTGCCAGCAGCGGGCGTCAGGGGTTGAACACTGAAGCTTTCTTT.